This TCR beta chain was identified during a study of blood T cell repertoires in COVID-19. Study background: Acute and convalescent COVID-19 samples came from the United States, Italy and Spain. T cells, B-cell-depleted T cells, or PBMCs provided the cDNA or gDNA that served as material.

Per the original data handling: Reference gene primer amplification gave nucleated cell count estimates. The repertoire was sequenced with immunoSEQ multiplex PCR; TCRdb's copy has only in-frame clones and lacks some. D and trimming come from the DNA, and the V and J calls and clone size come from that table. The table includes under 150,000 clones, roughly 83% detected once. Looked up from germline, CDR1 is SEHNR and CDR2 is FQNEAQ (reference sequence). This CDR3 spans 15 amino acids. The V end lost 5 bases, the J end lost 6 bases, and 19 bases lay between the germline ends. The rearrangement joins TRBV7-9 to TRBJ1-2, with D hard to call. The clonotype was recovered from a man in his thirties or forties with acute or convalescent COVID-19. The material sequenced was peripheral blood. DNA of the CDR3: TGTGCCAGCAGCCCCCTCCCGGGTCCTGGCCATGGCTACACCTTC. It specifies CASSPLPGPGHGYTF.